This is a list of T cell receptor beta chains from one sample in a study of molecular identifiers for immune sequencing clone quantification. TCRdb independently ran MiXCR on the PCR reads; one entry per CDR3 protein. The sample consists of about 510,000 distinct CDR3 sequences, 20% to 25% of them appearing once. Material: naive CD8+ T cells from blood, with Jurkat cell RNA spiked in. The receptors here all came from a human donor in good health. Some libraries in this study had Jurkat cell RNA spiked in. The CDR3 runs from the conserved cysteine through the conserved F or W. Each record gives: J gene, V gene, D gene, clone size, CDR3 protein, CDR3 DNA. A D gene is named only where the DNA matches it firmly. The size entry is marked missing in some rows and otherwise reads once, few, many or a size class.

j_gene: TRBJ1-1; v_gene: TRBV18; d_gene: NA; abundance: few; CDR3aa: CASSPSLQLNTEAFF; CDR3nt: TGTGCCAGCTCACCATCCTTACAGCTGAACACTGAAGCTTTCTTT
j_gene: TRBJ1-5; v_gene: TRBV27; d_gene: TRBD1; abundance: many; CDR3aa: CASSWGQGSNQPQHF; CDR3nt: TGTGCCAGCAGTTGGGGACAGGGGAGCAATCAGCCCCAGCATTTT
j_gene: TRBJ1-1; v_gene: TRBV5-6; d_gene: NA; abundance: many; CDR3aa: CASSLSTGPWGTEAFF; CDR3nt: TGTGCCAGCAGCTTATCGACAGGTCCTTGGGGCACTGAAGCTTTCTTT
j_gene: TRBJ2-2; v_gene: TRBV21-1; d_gene: NA; abundance: once; CDR3aa: CASSSWGSTGELFF; CDR3nt: TGTGCCAGCAGCAGTTGGGGTTCCACCGGGGAGCTGTTTTTT
j_gene: TRBJ2-7; v_gene: TRBV12-3/TRBV12-4; d_gene: NA; abundance: many; CDR3aa: CASSFGLGRVEQYF; CDR3nt: TGTGCCAGCAGTTTCGGCCTTGGCCGAGTCGAGCAGTACTTC
j_gene: TRBJ2-2; v_gene: TRBV5-1; d_gene: NA; abundance: NA; CDR3aa: CAGGDHDTGELFF; CDR3nt: TGCGCCGGGGGCGACCATGACACCGGGGAGCTGTTTTTT
j_gene: TRBJ2-3; v_gene: TRBV5-1; d_gene: TRBD2; abundance: many; CDR3aa: CASSLSGGDTQYF; CDR3nt: TGCGCCAGCAGCCTGAGCGGGGGGGATACGCAGTATTTT
j_gene: TRBJ2-2; v_gene: TRBV15; d_gene: NA; abundance: NA; CDR3aa: CATTEGVNTGELFF; CDR3nt: TGTGCCACCACGGAAGGGGTGAACACCGGGGAGCTGTTTTTT
j_gene: TRBJ1-2; v_gene: TRBV27; d_gene: TRBD1; abundance: NA; CDR3aa: CASSLVAGGRGYTF; CDR3nt: TGTGCCAGCAGTTTAGTCGCAGGGGGCCGCGGCTACACCTTC
j_gene: TRBJ1-4; v_gene: TRBV7-6; d_gene: NA; abundance: NA; CDR3aa: CASSFSRAATNEKLFF; CDR3nt: TGTGCCAGCAGCTTCTCTCGGGCTGCAACTAATGAAAAACTGTTTTTT
j_gene: TRBJ2-1; v_gene: TRBV4-1; d_gene: NA; abundance: NA; CDR3aa: CASSQVDSWQFF; CDR3nt: TGCGCCAGCAGCCAAGTGGACAGCTGGCAGTTCTTC
j_gene: TRBJ1-5; v_gene: TRBV19; d_gene: NA; abundance: NA; CDR3aa: CASSLGISNQPQHF; CDR3nt: TGTGCCAGTAGTTTGGGGATAAGCAATCAGCCCCAGCATTTT
j_gene: TRBJ2-4; v_gene: TRBV11-3; d_gene: NA; abundance: NA; CDR3aa: CASSRSRGQYF; CDR3nt: TGTGCCAGCAGCAGATCTCGGGGTCAGTACTTC
j_gene: TRBJ1-2; v_gene: TRBV6-5; d_gene: NA; abundance: many; CDR3aa: CASSYSTSATKHYGYTF; CDR3nt: TGTGCCAGCAGTTACTCCACGTCGGCAACGAAACACTATGGCTACACCTTC
j_gene: TRBJ1-4; v_gene: TRBV2; d_gene: NA; abundance: NA; CDR3aa: CASSAIQESNEKLFF; CDR3nt: TGTGCCAGCAGTGCAATACAGGAGAGTAATGAAAAACTGTTTTTT
j_gene: TRBJ2-7; v_gene: TRBV5-6; d_gene: TRBD1; abundance: NA; CDR3aa: CASSWSDRGHEQYF; CDR3nt: TGTGCCAGCAGCTGGAGTGACAGGGGCCACGAGCAGTACTTC
j_gene: TRBJ2-7; v_gene: TRBV27; d_gene: TRBD1; abundance: many; CDR3aa: CASADPGTGVNEQYF; CDR3nt: TGTGCCAGCGCTGATCCCGGGACAGGGGTTAACGAGCAGTACTTC
j_gene: TRBJ2-5; v_gene: TRBV6-5; d_gene: NA; abundance: many; CDR3aa: CASSYSAGRETQYF; CDR3nt: TGTGCCAGCAGTTACTCTGCGGGGCGAGAGACCCAGTACTTC
j_gene: TRBJ2-3; v_gene: TRBV14; d_gene: NA; abundance: many; CDR3aa: CASSQLSNTDTQYF; CDR3nt: TGTGCCAGCAGCCAACTGAGTAACACAGATACGCAGTATTTT
j_gene: TRBJ2-1; v_gene: TRBV28; d_gene: NA; abundance: few; CDR3aa: CASSFTPSSYNEQFF; CDR3nt: TGTGCCAGCAGTTTTACTCCCAGCTCCTACAATGAGCAGTTCTTC
j_gene: TRBJ1-1; v_gene: TRBV20-1; d_gene: NA; abundance: few; CDR3aa: CSARDARDDLSTEAFF; CDR3nt: TGCAGTGCTAGAGATGCGAGGGACGATCTGAGCACTGAAGCTTTCTTT
j_gene: TRBJ2-7; v_gene: TRBV30; d_gene: NA; abundance: few; CDR3aa: CAWSRDTGHEQYF; CDR3nt: TGTGCCTGGAGCCGGGACACGGGCCACGAGCAGTACTTC
j_gene: TRBJ2-5; v_gene: TRBV6-5; d_gene: TRBD2; abundance: NA; CDR3aa: CASSYWGNGRGTQYF; CDR3nt: TGTGCCAGCAGTTACTGGGGGAACGGGAGGGGGACCCAGTACTTC
j_gene: TRBJ1-1; v_gene: TRBV6-6; d_gene: NA; abundance: many; CDR3aa: CASSEDRPGTEAFF; CDR3nt: TGTGCCAGCAGTGAAGACAGACCCGGCACTGAAGCTTTCTTT
j_gene: TRBJ2-5; v_gene: TRBV20-1; d_gene: NA; abundance: many; CDR3aa: CSARRLDLLQETQYF; CDR3nt: TGCAGTGCTAGAAGACTAGACCTATTACAAGAGACCCAGTACTTC
j_gene: TRBJ2-3; v_gene: TRBV12-3/TRBV12-4; d_gene: TRBD1; abundance: many; CDR3aa: CASSLGQGTDTQYF; CDR3nt: TGTGCCAGCAGCCTGGGACAGGGCACAGATACGCAGTATTTT
j_gene: TRBJ2-2; v_gene: TRBV5-6; d_gene: NA; abundance: NA; CDR3aa: CASSFSGIWSGELFF; CDR3nt: TGTGCCAGCAGCTTCTCTGGGATTTGGTCCGGGGAGCTGTTTTTT
j_gene: TRBJ2-2; v_gene: TRBV19; d_gene: NA; abundance: NA; CDR3aa: CATSTGTGTGELFF; CDR3nt: TGTGCCACCTCAACTGGGACGGGAACCGGGGAGCTGTTTTTT
j_gene: TRBJ2-7; v_gene: TRBV20-1; d_gene: NA; abundance: NA; CDR3aa: CSARDLSPEADPYEQYF; CDR3nt: TGCAGTGCTAGAGATCTTAGCCCGGAGGCGGACCCCTACGAGCAGTACTTC
j_gene: TRBJ1-3; v_gene: TRBV3-1; d_gene: NA; abundance: many; CDR3aa: CASSQDSETAIYF; CDR3nt: TGTGCCAGCAGCCAAGACAGTGAGACGGCCATATATTTT
j_gene: TRBJ1-1; v_gene: TRBV30; d_gene: TRBD1; abundance: many; CDR3aa: CAWSSPGQGTEAFF; CDR3nt: TGTGCCTGGAGTTCACCGGGACAGGGGACTGAAGCTTTCTTT